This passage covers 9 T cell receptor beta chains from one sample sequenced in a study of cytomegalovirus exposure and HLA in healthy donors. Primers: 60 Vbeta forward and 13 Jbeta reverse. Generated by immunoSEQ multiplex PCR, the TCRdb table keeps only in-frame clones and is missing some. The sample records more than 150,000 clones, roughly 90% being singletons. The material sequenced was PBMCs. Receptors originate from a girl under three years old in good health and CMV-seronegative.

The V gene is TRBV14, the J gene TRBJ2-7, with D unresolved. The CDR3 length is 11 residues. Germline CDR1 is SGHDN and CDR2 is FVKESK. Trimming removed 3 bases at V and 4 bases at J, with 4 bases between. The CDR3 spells CASSHMYEQYF. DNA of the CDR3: TGTGCCAGCAGCCATATGTACGAGCAGTACTTC.

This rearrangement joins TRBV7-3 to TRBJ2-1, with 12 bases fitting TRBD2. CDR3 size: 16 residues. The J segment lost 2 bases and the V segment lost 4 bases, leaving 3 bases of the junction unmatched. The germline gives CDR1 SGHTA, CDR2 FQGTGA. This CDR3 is CASSSSSGRAYNEQFF. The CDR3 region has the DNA TGTGCCAGCAGCTCCTCTAGCGGGAGGGCCTACAATGAGCAGTTCTTC.

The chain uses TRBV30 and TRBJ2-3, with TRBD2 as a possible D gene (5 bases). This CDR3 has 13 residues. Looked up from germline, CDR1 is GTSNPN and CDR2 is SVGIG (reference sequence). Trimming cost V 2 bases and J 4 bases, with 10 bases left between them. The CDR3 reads CAWSLVRADTQYF. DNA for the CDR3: TGTGCCTGGAGTCTAGTGAGGGCAGATACGCAGTATTTT.

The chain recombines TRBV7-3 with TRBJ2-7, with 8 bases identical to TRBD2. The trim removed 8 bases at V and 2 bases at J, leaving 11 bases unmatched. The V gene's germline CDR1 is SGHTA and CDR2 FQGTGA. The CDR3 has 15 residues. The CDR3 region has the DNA TGTGCCAGCCCAAAACGCGGGACTAGGCCCTACGAGCAGTACTTC. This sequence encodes CASPKRGTRPYEQYF.

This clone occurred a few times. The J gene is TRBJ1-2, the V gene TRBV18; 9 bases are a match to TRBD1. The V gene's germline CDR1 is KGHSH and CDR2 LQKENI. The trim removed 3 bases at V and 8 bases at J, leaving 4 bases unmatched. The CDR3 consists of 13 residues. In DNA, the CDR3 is TGTGCCAGCTCACCGGGACAGGGATTAGGCTACACCTTC. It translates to CASSPGQGLGYTF.

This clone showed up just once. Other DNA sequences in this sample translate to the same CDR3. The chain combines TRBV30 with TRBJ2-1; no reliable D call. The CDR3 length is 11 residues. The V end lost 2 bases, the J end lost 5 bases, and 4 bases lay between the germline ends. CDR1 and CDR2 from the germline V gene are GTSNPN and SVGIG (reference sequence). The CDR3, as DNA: TGTGCCTGGAGTACTAACAATGAGCAGTTCTTC. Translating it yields CAWSTNNEQFF. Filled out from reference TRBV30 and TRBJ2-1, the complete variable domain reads SQTIHQWPATLVQPVGSPLSLECTVEGTSNPNLYWYRQAAGRGLQLLFYSVGIGQISSEVPQNLSASRPQDRQFILSSKKLLLSDSGFYLCAWSTNNEQFFGPGTRLTVL.

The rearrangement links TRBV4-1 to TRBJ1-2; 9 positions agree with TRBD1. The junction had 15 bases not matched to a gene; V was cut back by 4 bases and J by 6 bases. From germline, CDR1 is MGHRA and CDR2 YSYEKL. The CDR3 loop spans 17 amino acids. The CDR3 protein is CASSPHPWDREVHGYTF. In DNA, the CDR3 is TGCGCCAGCAGCCCCCACCCTTGGGACAGGGAAGTTCATGGCTACACCTTC.

The CDR3 reads CASSSRTGNEKLFF. The CDR3 DNA reads as TGTGCCAGCAGCTCGCGGACGGGGAATGAAAAACTGTTTTTT. The chain carries TRBV5-5 and TRBJ1-4; the D is unclear. The CDR3 extends over 14 amino acids. Trimming left V 3 bases short and J 5 bases short, with 11 bases between. From germline, CDR1 is SGHKS and CDR2 YYEKEE (reference sequence). The whole variable domain, filled in from reference TRBV5-5 and TRBJ1-4, reads DAGVTQSPTHLIKTRGQQVTLRCSPISGHKSVSWYQQVLGQGPQFIFQYYEKEERGRGNFPDRFSARQFPNYSSELNVNALLLGDSALYLCASSSRTGNEKLFFGSGTQLSVL.

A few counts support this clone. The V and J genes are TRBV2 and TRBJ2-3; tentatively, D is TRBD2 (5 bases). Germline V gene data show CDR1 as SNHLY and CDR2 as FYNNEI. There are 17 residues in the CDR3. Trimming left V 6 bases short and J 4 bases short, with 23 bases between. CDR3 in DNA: TGTGCCAGCAGGGAATTAAGCCGGGGTCGGTCGGCAGATACGCAGTATTTT. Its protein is CASRELSRGRSADTQYF.